A single sample gave rise to the 2 T cell receptor beta chains below, sequenced in a study of technical replicates of blood from several donors. Profiling relied on immunoSEQ multiplex PCR, and the TCRdb table lists in-frame clones only, not all of them. The data show around 75,000 clones, with 80% to 95% seen just once and roughly 0.3% held by the top ten. Sequencing input: T cells isolated from PBMCs. The receptors were gathered from a human donor in good health.

This chain joins TRBV19 and TRBJ1-2; a possible D gene is TRBD1 (5 bases). The V gene's germline CDR1 is LNHDA and CDR2 SQIVND (reference sequence). Trimming removed 5 bases at V and 5 bases at J, with 18 bases between. This CDR3 contains 15 residues. The CDR3 loop reads CASSSRDWYVYGYTF. The CDR3 DNA follows: TGTGCCAGTAGTTCCCGGGACTGGTACGTGTATGGCTACACCTTC.

The CDR3 is CASRATGAYEQYF. As DNA, the CDR3 is TGTGCCAGTAGGGCGACAGGGGCCTACGAGCAGTACTTC. V is TRBV19 and J is TRBJ2-7, with 8 bases fitting TRBD1. Germline CDR1 LNHDA, CDR2 SQIVND (reference sequence). The CDR3 length is 13 residues. J lost 2 bases, V lost 6 bases, and 3 bases had no gene match. Complete variable domain (other parts from reference TRBV19 and TRBJ2-7): DGGITQSPKYLFRKEGQNVTLSCEQNLNHDAMYWYRQDPGQGLRLIYYSQIVNDFQKGDIAEGYSVSREKKESFPLTVTSAQKNPTAFYLCASRATGAYEQYFGPGTRLTVT.